Below are 30 T cell receptor beta chains sequenced from a single sample in a study of OX40 agonist ivuxolimab in advanced cancers. Produced via immunoSEQ multiplex PCR; TCRdb's table is partial and in-frame only. The data hold about 68,000 clones, with roughly nine tenths observed a single time. This sample comprised CD4+ or CD8+ T cells sorted from blood, obtained in a trial of the OX40 agonist ivuxolimab. Every receptor here comes from an adult with an advanced solid tumor such as melanoma, head and neck, liver or kidney cancer.

The V and J genes are TRBV11-2 and TRBJ1-4; 9 positions agree with TRBD1. The junction had 5 bases not matched to a gene; V was cut back by 5 bases and J by 7 bases. CDR1 is SGHAT, CDR2 FQNNGV, per germline. The CDR3 loop spans 14 amino acids. This CDR3 is CASSNRDRAEKLFF. The CDR3 DNA follows: TGTGCCAGCAGCAACCGGGACAGGGCTGAAAAACTGTTTTTT.

The chain recombines TRBV11-1 with TRBJ2-7; TRBD2 agrees at 13 bases. The CDR3 contains 15 residues. From germline, CDR1 is SGHAT and CDR2 FQDESV (reference sequence). V trimming: 4 bases; J trimming: 4 bases; junction bases outside the gene matches: 4. CDR3 DNA: TGTGCCAGCAGCTCCGGACTAGCGGGAGATTACGAGCAGTACTTC. Its translation: CASSSGLAGDYEQYF.

This clone has a handful of counts. CDR3 DNA: TGTGCCAGCAGCTTAGAGAGGGGTGGGACCTACGAGCAGTACTTC. It yields the protein CASSLERGGTYEQYF. The chain uses TRBV11-2 and TRBJ2-7; D may match TRBD1 or TRBD2 (5 bases each). CDR1 is SGHAT, CDR2 FQNNGV, per germline. Trimming cost V 0 bases and J 2 bases, with 11 bases left between them. The CDR3 loop spans 15 amino acids.

The rearrangement uses TRBV9 and TRBJ2-7, with TRBD2 identical over 10 bases. The V and J ends lost 6 bases and 1 base, in that order; junction bases with no gene match: 4. This CDR3 is built from 14 residues. Looked up from germline, CDR1 is SGDLS and CDR2 is YYNGEE. CDR3 nucleotides: TGTGCCAGCACCCCGGGACTAGCGTCCTACGAGCAGTACTTC. Amino acid sequence: CASTPGLASYEQYF. Together with reference TRBV9 and TRBJ2-7, the CDR3 gives the full variable domain: DSGVTQTPKHLITATGQRVTLRCSPRSGDLSVYWYQQSLDQGLQFLIQYYNGEERAKGNILERFSAQQFPDLHSELNLSSLELGDSALYFCASTPGLASYEQYFGPGTRLTVT.

In the case of this clone: Compared with germline, one end of the junction differs, possibly owing to a read error. The chain is built from TRBV6-5 and TRBJ2-7; TRBD1 matches 7 bases. CDR1 MNHEY and CDR2 SVGAGI come from the germline V gene. CDR3 length: 12 amino acids. CDR3 region: CASSSTTGTGHF. DNA of the CDR3: TGTGCCAGCAGCTCGACGACAGGGACCGGACACTTC.

This rearrangement joins TRBV15 to TRBJ2-5; 10 bases line up with TRBD1. The CDR3 loop spans 15 amino acids. J lost 2 bases, V lost 4 bases, and 4 bases had no gene match. In germline, CDR1 is LNHNV, CDR2 YYDKDF (reference sequence). The CDR3 loop reads CATSTPGQGQETQYF. The CDR3, as DNA: TGTGCCACCAGCACACCGGGACAGGGGCAAGAGACCCAGTACTTC. Combining the CDR3 with reference TRBV15 and TRBJ2-5 gives the whole variable domain DAMVIQNPRYQVTQFGKPVTLSCSQTLNHNVMYWYQQKSSQAPKLLFHYYDKDFNNEADTPDNFQSRRPNTSFCFLDIRSPGLGDTAMYLCATSTPGQGQETQYFGPGTRLLVL.

The chain carries TRBV30 and TRBJ2-7; D is possibly TRBD2 (5 bases). V dropped 3 bases and J dropped 1 base, with 7 bases sitting between them. Germline CDR1 is GTSNPN and CDR2 is SVGIG (reference sequence). The CDR3 consists of 12 residues. The DNA of the CDR3 is TGTGCCTGGAGGGACTTTTCCTACGAGCAGTACTTC. Translation gives CAWRDFSYEQYF. Filled out from reference TRBV30 and TRBJ2-7, the complete variable domain reads SQTIHQWPATLVQPVGSPLSLECTVEGTSNPNLYWYRQAAGRGLQLLFYSVGIGQISSEVPQNLSASRPQDRQFILSSKKLLLSDSGFYLCAWRDFSYEQYFGPGTRLTVT.

This clone is a singleton in its sample. V and J are TRBV7-2 and TRBJ2-2; D may be TRBD2 (5 bases). The CDR3 is 15 residues long. The V and J ends lost 1 base and 5 bases respectively, with 11 bases between them. Germline V gives CDR1 SGHTA, CDR2 FQGNSA. Written as DNA, the CDR3 is TGTGCCAGCAGCTTAGTCCTAGCTGTTACCGGGGAGCTGTTTTTT. Translated, it gives CASSLVLAVTGELFF.

The chain joins TRBV5-1 to TRBJ2-1, with unresolved D. Germline V lookup: CDR1 SGHRS, CDR2 YFSETQ. The CDR3 is 15 amino acids. V lost 0 bases and J lost 4, with 11 bases in between. This CDR3 is CASSLVIVGYNEQFF. The CDR3 DNA is TGCGCCAGCAGCTTGGTCATAGTCGGTTACAATGAGCAGTTCTTC.

The rearrangement uses TRBV7-9 and TRBJ2-1; the match to TRBD1 covers 7 bases. The V gene's germline CDR1 is SEHNR and CDR2 FQNEAQ (reference sequence). CDR3 length: 13 amino acids. With V trimmed by 11 bases and J by 8 bases, 12 bases remained unmatched. This CDR3 is CAGGYLTGDEQFF. CDR3 bases: TGTGCCGGGGGTTATTTAACAGGGGATGAGCAGTTCTTC.

The chain carries TRBV28 and TRBJ1-1; the D is unclear. Trimming took off 7 bases at V and 7 bases at J, with 10 bases between the two ends. The germline V gene encodes CDR1 MDHEN and CDR2 SYDVKM. This CDR3 has 11 residues. The CDR3: CASKIRGEAFF. For the CDR3, the DNA is TGTGCCAGCAAAATCCGGGGTGAAGCTTTCTTT.

The chain uses TRBV6-1 and TRBJ1-2; D is undetermined. The ends were cut back, 1 base at V and 2 bases at J, with 5 bases in the middle. The CDR3 has 13 residues. CDR1 MNHNS and CDR2 SASEGT come from the germline V gene. The CDR3 nucleotides are TGTGCCAGCAGTGAAGTGTCAAACTATGGCTACACCTTC. Protein: CASSEVSNYGYTF.

V and J are TRBV5-1 and TRBJ2-2, with 7 bases fitting TRBD2. Looked up from germline, CDR1 is SGHRS and CDR2 is YFSETQ. The CDR3 contains 16 residues. V shed 0 bases, J shed 0 bases, and the junction held 2 bases outside the gene matches. As DNA, the CDR3 is TGCGCCAGCAGCTTGGCCCTAGCGGCGAACACCGGGGAGCTGTTTTTT. Translation: CASSLALAANTGELFF.

The CDR3: CASSENSGLDGYTF. CDR3 nucleotides: TGTGCCAGCAGTGAAAACTCGGGTCTGGATGGCTACACCTTC. The chain uses TRBV6-1 and TRBJ1-2; D gene unclear. Germline CDR1 and CDR2: MNHNS and SASEGT. The ends were cut back, 2 bases at V and 6 bases at J, with 13 bases in the middle. The CDR3 has 14 amino acids.

The gene calls are TRBV5-6 and TRBJ2-7, with 9 bases identical to TRBD1. V gave up 3 bases and J gave up 2 bases; unmatched junction bases: 3. The length of the CDR3 is 14 residues. Germline CDR1 is SGHDT and CDR2 is YYEEEE. CDR3 coding DNA: TGTGCCAGCAGCTCCGGGACAGGGACCTACGAGCAGTACTTC. It is translated as CASSSGTGTYEQYF. Variable domain in full (rest from reference TRBV5-6 and TRBJ2-7): DAGVTQSPTHLIKTRGQQVTLRCSPKSGHDTVSWYQQALGQGPQFIFQYYEEEERQRGNFPDRFSGHQFPNYSSELNVNALLLGDSALYLCASSSGTGTYEQYFGPGTRLTVT.

The chain has TRBV28 and TRBJ1-1; the D gene is possibly TRBD1 (5 bases). Germline lookup yields CDR1 MDHEN and CDR2 SYDVKM. This CDR3 comprises 19 residues. Trimming took 6 bases from V and 1 from J, leaving 27 bases between them. The CDR3 sequence is CASSRPTQGTDARNTEAFF. For the CDR3, the DNA is TGTGCCAGCAGCCGGCCCACACAAGGGACGGATGCTCGGAACACTGAAGCTTTCTTT.

This clone was counted once. The V gene is TRBV6-1, the J gene TRBJ2-7; the match to TRBD2 covers 8 bases. Germline loops: CDR1 MNHNS, CDR2 SASEGT. The CDR3 contains 15 residues. J was trimmed by 2 bases and V by 4 bases; bases with no gene match: 7. CDR3 DNA sequence: TGTGCCAGCAGTGCTTCGGGAGGGAGGACCTACGAGCAGTACTTC. Protein product: CASSASGGRTYEQYF.

V and J are TRBV10-1 and TRBJ1-1; 7 nucleotides align to TRBD1. The CDR3 loop spans 15 amino acids. Germline values: CDR1 WNHNN, CDR2 SYGVQD (reference sequence). Losses at the gene ends were 3 bases for V and 6 bases for J; bases not matched to a gene: 10. The CDR3 DNA reads as TGCGCCAGCAGTGACCAGGGGGGATCGAGGGCTGAAGCTTTCTTT. It codes for CASSDQGGSRAEAFF.

This sequence joins TRBV6-5 and TRBJ1-2; D is unclear. The CDR3 loop spans 14 amino acids. With 0 bases removed from V and 14 bases from J, the gap between germline ends came to 19 bases. Germline CDR1 is MNHEY and CDR2 is SVGAGI. CDR3 DNA: TGTGCCAGCAGTTACTCATTCCTACTCGAAGGGCTAACCTTC. It is translated as CASSYSFLLEGLTF.

The rearrangement links TRBV19 to TRBJ1-4; the D gene is possibly TRBD1 (5 bases). Trimming removed 5 bases from V and 10 bases from J, with 17 bases in between. Germline V CDR1 and CDR2: LNHDA, SQIVND (reference sequence). CDR3 size: 14 residues. In DNA, the CDR3 is TGTGCCAGTAGTTCGGGACTAATTCCAGGAAAACTGTTTTTT. Protein sequence: CASSSGLIPGKLFF.

The gene calls are TRBV7-8 and TRBJ2-5, with no clear D. Germline CDR1 SGHVS, CDR2 FQNEAQ. The CDR3 covers 14 residues. V lost 5 bases and J lost 1, with 11 bases in between. The CDR3 DNA reads as TGTGCCAGCAGCGTATACAGCTCCCAAGAGACCCAGTACTTC. It codes for CASSVYSSQETQYF.

The rearrangement uses TRBV5-5 and TRBJ2-4, with TRBD2 as a possible D gene (5 bases). Germline V gives CDR1 SGHKS, CDR2 YYEKEE (reference sequence). The germline V and J ends were trimmed by 2 bases and 5 bases, with 14 bases remaining between them. CDR3 length: 15 amino acids. The CDR3, as DNA: TGTGCCAGCAGCTTCCGGGGTTCCCTAGAAAACATTCAGTACTTC. It codes for CASSFRGSLENIQYF. The variable domain in full, completed from reference TRBV5-5 and TRBJ2-4, reads DAGVTQSPTHLIKTRGQQVTLRCSPISGHKSVSWYQQVLGQGPQFIFQYYEKEERGRGNFPDRFSARQFPNYSSELNVNALLLGDSALYLCASSFRGSLENIQYFGAGTRLSVL.

The chain couples TRBV7-9 to TRBJ2-7; D is tentatively TRBD1 or TRBD2 (5 bases each). Germline CDR1 SEHNR, CDR2 FQNEAQ (reference sequence). This CDR3 is 14 amino acids long. Trimming pared 5 bases from V and 6 bases from J, leaving 17 bases between. CDR3 region: CASSPNAGAVEQYF. The DNA for the CDR3 is TGTGCCAGCAGCCCAAACGCCGGGGCGGTCGAGCAGTACTTC.

This clone showed up just a few times. This sequence joins TRBV5-6 and TRBJ1-1, with a possible D match to TRBD1 (6 bases). The V gene lost 4 bases and the J gene lost 5 bases, with 15 bases spanning the gap. In germline, CDR1 is SGHDT, CDR2 YYEEEE. The CDR3 has 14 amino acids. Here the CDR3 DNA reads TGTGCCAGCAGCATACAGGGAGTAGGTACTGAAGCTTTCTTT. As protein: CASSIQGVGTEAFF. The entire variable domain, with the rest obtained from reference TRBV5-6 and TRBJ1-1, is as follows: DAGVTQSPTHLIKTRGQQVTLRCSPKSGHDTVSWYQQALGQGPQFIFQYYEEEERQRGNFPDRFSGHQFPNYSSELNVNALLLGDSALYLCASSIQGVGTEAFFGQGTRLTVV.

The J gene is TRBJ2-7, the V gene TRBV7-9, with 9 bases that match TRBD1. The CDR3 is 14 residues long. Trimming removed 7 bases from V and 4 bases from J; junction bases left unmatched: 8. In germline, CDR1 is SEHNR, CDR2 FQNEAQ (reference sequence). This CDR3 is CASNSPGQGYEQYF. Here the CDR3 DNA reads TGTGCCAGCAACAGTCCGGGACAGGGATACGAGCAGTACTTC.

This clone was detected only once. V gene TRBV18 combines with J gene TRBJ2-2; 9 nucleotides align to TRBD2. J gave up 6 bases and V 4 bases, and 9 bases lay outside the gene matches. CDR1 is KGHSH and CDR2 is LQKENI in the germline V gene. The CDR3 runs 16 residues. The CDR3 nucleotides read TGTGCCAGCTCACAGTTCGGGACTAGCACCCCCGGGGAGCTGTTTTTT. Its protein product is CASSQFGTSTPGELFF.

The CDR3 loop reads CASSPTLAGGPTDTQYF. The DNA for the CDR3 is TGCGCCAGCAGCCCGACCCTAGCGGGAGGGCCCACAGATACGCAGTATTTT. The gene calls are TRBV4-1 and TRBJ2-3; 12 bases match TRBD2. Germline CDR1 reads MGHRA; CDR2 reads YSYEKL. After removal of 4 bases from V and 2 bases from J, the junction contained 7 bases not matched to a gene. CDR3 length: 17 residues.

The chain's CDR3 is CASGRGQGTDTQYF. CDR3 coding DNA: TGTGCCAGCGGGAGGGGACAGGGCACAGATACGCAGTATTTT. The chain is built from TRBV28 and TRBJ2-3; D is perhaps TRBD1 (8 bases). The germline CDR1 and CDR2 sequences are MDHEN and SYDVKM. The V end lost 8 bases, the J end lost 1 base, and 13 bases lay between the germline ends. This CDR3 has 14 amino acids.

The J gene is TRBJ2-6, the V gene TRBV19; possible D gene TRBD1, 6 bases. V gave up 5 bases and J gave up 13 bases, with 18 bases separating them. From germline, CDR1 is LNHDA and CDR2 SQIVND (reference sequence). The CDR3 runs 14 residues. DNA for the CDR3: TGTGCCAGTAGTCTCGGACAGATGATTGGGGTCCTGACTTTC. It translates to CASSLGQMIGVLTF.

There are a few counts of this clone. V usage is TRBV5-1 and J usage is TRBJ2-3, with 7 bases aligning to TRBD1. Trimming removed 5 bases from V and 3 bases from J; junction bases left unmatched: 9. This CDR3 comprises 15 residues. The germline V gene encodes CDR1 SGHRS and CDR2 YFSETQ. The CDR3 loop reads CASSWRQGRTDTQYF. The CDR3 bases are TGCGCCAGCAGTTGGAGACAGGGTAGGACAGATACGCAGTATTTT.